This T cell receptor beta chain originates from a study of identical twins. TCRdb called the 5' RACE reads again in MiXCR, with one record for every CDR3 protein. The sample records 550,000 to 800,000 distinct CDR3 sequences, roughly 6.6% being singletons. All of the donors were Caucasians in good health. Note on this clonotype: Its antigen is undetermined. At one boundary the junction diverges from the germline segment, which might be a read error.

Study-wide results and caveats: Out-of-frame alpha sequences common to twins were enriched for low generation probability. While abundant cord blood beta clonotypes carried fewer insertions, memory repertoires showed no such pattern. Invariant populations such as MAIT and iNKT cells could partly muddle zero-insertion analyses.

Germline V gene sequence: CDR1 SEHNR, CDR2 FQNEAQ (reference sequence). This CDR3 contains 16 residues. These data were also filed under a second study, of yellow fever vaccine responses in identical twins.

The chain carries TRBV7-9 and TRBJ2-5; D not resolved. The sample was PBMCs. This clonotype was sampled from a woman under 30 in good health. The CDR3 reads CASSLGSATIQETQNF. The CDR3 DNA reads TGTGCCAGCAGCTTAGGGTCCGCGACCATCCAAGAGACCCAGAACTTC.